The next 32 T cell receptor beta chains were all read from a single sample in a study of cytomegalovirus exposure and HLA in healthy donors. TCRdb's copy holds only in-frame clones and misses some; the assay was immunoSEQ multiplex PCR. The table includes under 75,000 clones, around 85% detected once. The sequenced material came from PBMCs. All receptors derive from a man between 25 and 39 years old in good health and CMV-seronegative.

The sample holds one count of this clone. This chain connects TRBV5-1 to TRBJ2-7, with D perhaps TRBD2 (7 bases). Per the germline V gene, CDR1 is SGHRS and CDR2 is YFSETQ. Trimming removed 4 bases at V and 5 bases at J, with 19 bases between. This CDR3 is 15 amino acids long. The CDR3 is CASSQTPGRGDEQYF. In DNA form, the CDR3 reads TGCGCCAGCAGCCAAACACCGGGGAGGGGGGACGAGCAGTACTTC. The variable domain in full, completed from reference TRBV5-1 and TRBJ2-7, reads KAGVTQTPRYLIKTRGQQVTLSCSPISGHRSVSWYQQTPGQGLQFLFEYFSETQRNKGNFPGRFSGRQFSNSRSEMNVSTLELGDSALYLCASSQTPGRGDEQYFGPGTRLTVT.

In its sample, this clone was seen once. The CDR3 nucleotides read TGCGCCAGCAGCTTGGAACAGAGCTCCTATAATTCACCCCTCCACTTT. It is translated as CASSLEQSSYNSPLHF. The chain is built from TRBV5-1 and TRBJ1-6, with D unclear. V gave up 0 bases and J gave up 0 bases, with 7 bases separating them. CDR1 is SGHRS, CDR2 YFSETQ, per germline. The CDR3 runs 16 residues.

The chain has TRBV5-1 and TRBJ1-6; TRBD1 agrees at 10 bases. This CDR3 is built from 15 residues. V lost 4 bases, J lost 6 bases, and 4 bases stayed unmatched. From germline, CDR1 is SGHRS and CDR2 YFSETQ. The CDR3 DNA follows: TGCGCCAGCAGCCCGAGGGACAGGGGTAATTCACCCCTCCACTTT. Amino acids: CASSPRDRGNSPLHF.

The CDR3 is CASSRDGGYNQPQHF. The CDR3 DNA follows: TGTGCCAGCAGCCGCGACGGAGGATACAATCAGCCCCAGCATTTT. V and J are TRBV5-6 and TRBJ1-5; D is undetermined. V gave up 4 bases and J gave up 3 bases, with 14 bases separating them. The CDR3 length is 15 residues. The germline gives CDR1 SGHDT, CDR2 YYEEEE.

The sample holds a few counts of this clone. V and J are TRBV4-3 and TRBJ2-7, with unresolved D. Germline V gives CDR1 LGHNA, CDR2 YSLEER. V was pared by 0 bases and J by 6 bases, with 12 bases between. The CDR3 spans 14 residues. The CDR3 coding sequence is TGCGCCAGCAGCCAAGATTTGGGTTACAGCGAGCAGTACTTC. Its translation is CASSQDLGYSEQYF.

This clone was counted a few times. The chain joins TRBV2 to TRBJ1-2, with 8 bases fitting TRBD1. Germline V lookup: CDR1 SNHLY, CDR2 FYNNEI. The ends lost 4 bases at V and 8 bases at J; junction bases unmatched: 6. The CDR3 runs to 13 residues. This CDR3 reads CASSVDRVQGYTF. The CDR3 DNA is TGTGCCAGCAGTGTGGACAGGGTGCAGGGCTACACCTTC. Based on the CDR3 plus reference TRBV2 and TRBJ1-2, the full variable domain is EPEVTQTPSHQVTQMGQEVILRCVPISNHLYFYWYRQILGQKVEFLVSFYNNEISEKSEIFDDQFSVERPDGSNFTLKIRSTKLEDSAMYFCASSVDRVQGYTFGSGTRLTVV.

V is TRBV7-3 and J is TRBJ2-5; perhaps TRBD2 as D (7 bases). V shed 1 base and J shed 3 bases, with 15 bases lying between them. The CDR3 is 16 amino acids. Germline-derived CDR1 and CDR2 are SGHTA and FQGTGA. CDR3 protein: CASSLRGGGGEETQYF. For the CDR3, the DNA is TGTGCCAGCAGCTTAAGAGGAGGGGGGGGAGAAGAGACCCAGTACTTC. The complete variable domain, with remaining parts taken from reference TRBV7-3 and TRBJ2-5, reads GAGVSQTPSNKVTEKGKYVELRCDPISGHTALYWYRQSLGQGPEFLIYFQGTGAADDSGLPNDRFFAVRPEGSVSTLKIQRTERGDSAVYLCASSLRGGGGEETQYFGPGTRLLVL.

This sequence joins TRBV4-3 and TRBJ2-2; D is unclear. Trimming removed 2 bases at V and 0 bases at J, with 10 bases between. The CDR3 has 16 residues. The germline V gene has CDR1 LGHNA and CDR2 YSLEER. In DNA, the CDR3 is TGCGCCAGCAGCCAATCGAACTTCGCGAACACCGGGGAGCTGTTTTTT. Its protein is CASSQSNFANTGELFF.

About this clone itself: Other nucleotide sequences in the sample specify the same CDR3. The V and J genes are TRBV5-1 and TRBJ2-3; TRBD2 agrees at 7 bases. J was trimmed by 3 bases and V by 2 bases; bases with no gene match: 6. Germline CDR1 SGHRS, CDR2 YFSETQ. There are 15 residues in the CDR3. CDR3 residues: CASSLSGVGTDTQYF. The CDR3 DNA is TGCGCCAGCAGCTTAAGCGGGGTGGGGACAGATACGCAGTATTTT.

The gene calls are TRBV6-1 and TRBJ2-2; D possibly corresponds to TRBD1 (5 bases). V gave up 6 bases and J gave up 7 bases, with 15 bases separating them. CDR1 and CDR2 (germline): MNHNS, SASEGT. The CDR3 has 14 amino acids. The CDR3 is CASRTDPGFGELFF. CDR3 DNA: TGTGCCAGCAGAACTGACCCAGGGTTCGGGGAGCTGTTTTTT.

V is TRBV21-1 and J is TRBJ2-7; the table's TRBD2 call for D was not verified on the DNA. TRBV21-1 is a recognized pseudogene. The CDR3 extends over 20 amino acids. The CDR3 nucleotides read TGTGCCAGCAGCACCTCCGTAGCGGGACTCTACATAGTTCGGTCCTACGAGCAGTACGTC. This codes for CASSTSVAGLYIVRSYEQYV.

V is TRBV5-5 and J is TRBJ1-5; D unclear. Between the trimmed V and J ends, which lost 3 bases and 2 bases, there was a span of 12 bases. Germline CDR1 reads SGHKS; CDR2 reads YYEKEE (reference sequence). The CDR3 extends over 15 amino acids. CDR3 in DNA: TGTGCCAGCAGCTCCGGCGACAATGGCAATCAGCCCCAGCATTTT. It specifies CASSSGDNGNQPQHF.

CDR3 region: CASSRGDTNTEAFF. The CDR3 DNA sequence: TGTGCCAGCAGCCGCGGGGATACGAACACTGAAGCTTTCTTT. The chain links TRBV11-3 to TRBJ1-1; D call uncertain. Germline values: CDR1 SGHNT, CDR2 YENEEA. V was pared by 5 bases and J by 1 base, with 11 bases between. The CDR3 sequence is 14 residues long.

V gene TRBV6-1 combines with J gene TRBJ1-1; a possible D gene is TRBD1 (6 bases). CDR3 length equals 13 residues. V gave up 8 bases and J gave up 4 bases, with 14 bases separating them. Germline V gene data show CDR1 as MNHNS and CDR2 as SASEGT. For the CDR3, the DNA is TGTGCCAGCTTCTACAGGGCAACCACTGAAGCTTTCTTT. Its translation is CASFYRATTEAFF.

The chain links TRBV6-1 to TRBJ1-3, with D hard to call. The CDR3 loop spans 11 amino acids. V dropped 8 bases and J dropped 5 bases, with 7 bases sitting between them. Germline V gene data show CDR1 as MNHNS and CDR2 as SASEGT. The CDR3 nucleotides are TGTGCCAGCCTAGCGAGAAACACCATATATTTT. Residues: CASLARNTIYF.

The chain employs TRBV25-1 and TRBJ2-1; TRBD2 agrees at 7 bases. Looked up from germline, CDR1 is MGHDK and CDR2 is SYGVNS. CDR3 length: 13 residues. Trimming at V came to 1 base and at J to 12 bases, leaving 6 bases not matched to a gene. CDR3 DNA: TGTGCCAGCAGTGAATTCGGGGGAGGGCGGCAGTTCTTC. Translation: CASSEFGGGRQFF.

Here the CDR3 DNA reads TGTGCCAGCAGTGAAGCGGGCTCGATGGTCTATGAAAAACTGTTTTTT. Its translation is CASSEAGSMVYEKLFF. The rearrangement joins TRBV6-1 to TRBJ1-4; D is unresolved. Germline V gene sequence: CDR1 MNHNS, CDR2 SASEGT. CDR3 length: 16 residues. V lost 0 bases, J lost 6 bases, and 14 bases lay in between.

V usage is TRBV9 and J usage is TRBJ2-1; 11 nucleotides align to TRBD2. V lost 4 bases, J lost 9 bases, and 9 bases stayed unmatched. The CDR3 extends over 15 amino acids. Germline V gene sequence: CDR1 SGDLS, CDR2 YYNGEE. CDR3 protein: CASSPVSGRAGEQFF. Written as DNA, the CDR3 is TGTGCCAGCAGCCCGGTTAGCGGGAGGGCGGGTGAGCAGTTCTTC.

The chain employs TRBV7-9 and TRBJ2-1; the D gene is possibly TRBD2 (6 bases). V was cut by 2 bases and J by 9 bases, with 11 bases left in between. CDR1 is SEHNR and CDR2 is FQNEAQ in the germline V gene (reference sequence). The CDR3 extends over 13 amino acids. The CDR3 reads CASSLLTGVEQFF. In nucleotides, the CDR3 is TGTGCCAGCAGCTTATTAACGGGAGTTGAGCAGTTCTTC.

V and J are TRBV7-9 and TRBJ2-2; D gene ambiguous. The CDR3 loop spans 14 amino acids. CDR1 and CDR2 from the germline V gene are SEHNR and FQNEAQ (reference sequence). Deletions cut 1 base from V and 8 bases from J, with 11 bases between. This chain's CDR3 is CASSLGLRRGELFF. The CDR3 DNA sequence: TGTGCCAGCAGCTTAGGTTTGCGGCGGGGGGAGCTGTTTTTT.

This clone was detected only once. This chain links TRBV30 with TRBJ2-2, with 7 bases aligning to TRBD2. The germline gives CDR1 GTSNPN, CDR2 SVGIG (reference sequence). The CDR3 has 14 amino acids. With 1 base clipped from V and 7 bases from J, the junction kept 6 bases outside the gene matches. CDR3 in amino acids: CAWSDAGVFGELFF. The CDR3 DNA reads TGTGCCTGGAGTGATGCGGGGGTTTTCGGGGAGCTGTTTTTT.

This rearrangement joins TRBV5-6 to TRBJ2-3; TRBD1 matches 7 bases. J lost 0 bases, V lost 4 bases, and 11 bases had no gene match. The CDR3 runs 17 residues. Germline assignment: CDR1 SGHDT and CDR2 YYEEEE. The CDR3, as DNA: TGTGCCAGCAGCCAGATGACTGGGACAGCTAGCACAGATACGCAGTATTTT. It encodes CASSQMTGTASTDTQYF.

The V gene is TRBV9, the J gene TRBJ2-7; TRBD2 matches at 8 bases. The CDR3 consists of 14 residues. V was clipped by 3 bases and J by 7 bases; unmatched bases: 9. The V gene's germline CDR1 is SGDLS and CDR2 YYNGEE. The CDR3 DNA reads as TGTGCCAGCAGCGACAACGGGGGGGCTCTTGAGCAGTACTTC. It specifies CASSDNGGALEQYF.

This chain uses TRBV9 with TRBJ2-1, with 12 positions matching TRBD2. Germline CDR1 reads SGDLS; CDR2 reads YYNGEE. Losses at the gene ends were 0 bases for V and 7 bases for J; bases not matched to a gene: 8. The CDR3 is made up of 17 amino acids. The CDR3 here is CASSVGASGGAPNEQFF. The CDR3 nucleotides read TGTGCCAGCAGCGTAGGTGCTAGCGGGGGGGCCCCAAATGAGCAGTTCTTC.

The gene calls are TRBV5-1 and TRBJ1-1; the D gene is possibly TRBD1 (5 bases). The CDR3 is made up of 14 amino acids. In germline, CDR1 is SGHRS, CDR2 YFSETQ. Deletions cut 4 bases from V and 5 bases from J, with 15 bases between. Here the CDR3 DNA reads TGCGCCAGCAGCCGCGGGACCCAAGGGACTGAAGCTTTCTTT. This translates into CASSRGTQGTEAFF.

To note about this clone: One junction end does not reproduce the germline sequence, and a read error may be involved. The chain has TRBV30 and TRBJ1-4; D may be TRBD1 (5 bases). Looked up from germline, CDR1 is GTSNPN and CDR2 is SVGIG (reference sequence). The CDR3 length is 11 residues. Here the CDR3 reads CACDAGPKKRF. The CDR3 DNA reads TGTGCCTGTGACGCGGGACCCAAAAAAAGGTTT.

Worth noting for this clone: At one of its ends the junction is not consistent with the germline gene, which may arise from a read error. The V call is TRBV30, the J call TRBJ1-2, with D maybe TRBD1 (5 bases). Germline V gives CDR1 GTSNPN, CDR2 SVGIG (reference sequence). CDR3 size: 11 residues. Here the CDR3 DNA reads TGTGCCTGGAGTGGCGGGGCATTAATCGGCTTC. Encoded protein: CAWSGGALIGF. The variable domain in full, completed from reference TRBV30 and TRBJ1-2, reads SQTIHQWPATLVQPVGSPLSLECTVEGTSNPNLYWYRQAAGRGLQLLFYSVGIGQISSEVPQNLSASRPQDRQFILSSKKLLLSDSGFYLCAWSGGALIGFGSGTRLTVV.

J is TRBJ2-2 and V is TRBV9; TRBD2 matches at 15 bases. Germline CDR1 reads SGDLS; CDR2 reads YYNGEE. V trimming: 2 bases; J trimming: 6 bases; junction bases outside the gene matches: 5. The CDR3 runs 17 residues. The DNA of the CDR3 is TGTGCCAGCAGCGTCCGGACTAGCGGGGGGGCGGCCGGGGAGCTGTTTTTT. This sequence encodes CASSVRTSGGAAGELFF.

This clone has only a few counts. V gene TRBV9 combines with J gene TRBJ1-3; 7 bases fit TRBD1. The V gene end was trimmed by 4 bases and the J gene end by 2 bases; junction bases not matched to a gene: 6. Germline V CDR1 and CDR2: SGDLS, YYNGEE. The CDR3 consists of 15 residues. The CDR3 DNA reads TGTGCCAGCAGCCTTATGACAGGGACTGGAAACACCATATATTTT. As protein: CASSLMTGTGNTIYF.

The chain recombines TRBV6-5 with TRBJ1-3; no firm D call. CDR1 and CDR2 (germline): MNHEY, SVGAGI. The CDR3 contains 12 residues. V shed 4 bases and J shed 2 bases, with 3 bases lying between them. CDR3 protein: CASSSTGNTIYF. The CDR3 nucleotides read TGTGCCAGCAGTTCAACTGGAAACACCATATATTTT.

The chain links TRBV27 to TRBJ1-2, with D possibly matching TRBD1 (6 bases). Per the germline V gene, CDR1 is MNHEY and CDR2 is SMNVEV (reference sequence). The CDR3 length is 15 residues. Trimming took off 5 bases at V and 4 bases at J, with 17 bases between the two ends. The CDR3 coding sequence is TGTGCCAGCAGTGCGGACAGACTGGCGGTCTATGGCTACACCTTC. Protein: CASSADRLAVYGYTF.

The chain joins TRBV5-4 to TRBJ2-3; 13 nucleotides agree with TRBD2. Germline loops: CDR1 SGHNT, CDR2 YYREEE (reference sequence). With 5 bases clipped from V and 4 bases from J, the junction kept 4 bases outside the gene matches. The CDR3 has 15 amino acids. In DNA, the CDR3 is TGTGCCAGCAGGTCACTAGCGGGGGGGCCAGATACGCAGTATTTT. This translates into CASRSLAGGPDTQYF.